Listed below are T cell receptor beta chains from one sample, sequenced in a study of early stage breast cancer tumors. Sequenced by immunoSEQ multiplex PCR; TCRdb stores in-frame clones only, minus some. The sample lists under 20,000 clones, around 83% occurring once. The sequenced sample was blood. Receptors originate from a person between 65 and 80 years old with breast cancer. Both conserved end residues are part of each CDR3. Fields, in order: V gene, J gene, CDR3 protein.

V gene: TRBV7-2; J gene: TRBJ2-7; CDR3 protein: CASSFAYEQYF
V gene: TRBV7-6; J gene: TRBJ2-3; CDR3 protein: CASSIGGGSTDTQYF
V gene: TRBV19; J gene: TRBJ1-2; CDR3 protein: CASTVRSGVSGYTF
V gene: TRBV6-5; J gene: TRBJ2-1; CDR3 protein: CASSYGDRENNEQFF
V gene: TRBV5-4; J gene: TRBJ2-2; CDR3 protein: CASSLVGAGTGELFF
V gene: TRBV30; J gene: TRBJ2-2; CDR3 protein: CAWSVKGRTNTGELFF
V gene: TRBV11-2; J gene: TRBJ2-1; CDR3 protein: CASSNGGGSYNEQFF
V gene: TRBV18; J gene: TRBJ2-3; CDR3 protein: CASSPAGTDTQYF
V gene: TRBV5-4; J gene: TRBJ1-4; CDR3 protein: CASSLDRANEKLFF
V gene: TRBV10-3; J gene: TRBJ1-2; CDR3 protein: CAISSGTASNGYTF
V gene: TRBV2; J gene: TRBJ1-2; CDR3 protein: CASSPDRNYGYTF
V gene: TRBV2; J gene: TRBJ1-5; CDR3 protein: CASSVVRDNQPQHF
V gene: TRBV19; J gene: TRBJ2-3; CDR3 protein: CASSMAAGDKDTQYF
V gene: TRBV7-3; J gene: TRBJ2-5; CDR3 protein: CASSPRTSGGVVTQYF
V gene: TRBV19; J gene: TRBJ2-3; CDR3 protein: CASSATSGVSTDTQYF
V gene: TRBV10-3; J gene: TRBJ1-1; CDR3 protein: CAISELGVGNTEAFF
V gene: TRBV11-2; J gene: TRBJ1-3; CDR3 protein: CASSLDRTGNTIYF
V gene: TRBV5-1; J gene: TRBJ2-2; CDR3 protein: CASRPGTVGTGELFF
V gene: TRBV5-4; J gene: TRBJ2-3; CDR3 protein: CASSPGGSDTQYF
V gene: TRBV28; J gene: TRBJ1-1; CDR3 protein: CASKSMYLNTEAFF
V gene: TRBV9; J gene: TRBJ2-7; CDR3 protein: CASSLGGTGGGEQYF
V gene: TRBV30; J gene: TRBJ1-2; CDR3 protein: CAWVDRVDYGYTF
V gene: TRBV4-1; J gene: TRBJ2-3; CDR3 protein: CASSQGTSGGALDTQYF
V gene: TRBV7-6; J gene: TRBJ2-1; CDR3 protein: CASSLGRSGGGEQFF
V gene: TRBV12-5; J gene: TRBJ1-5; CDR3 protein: CASGLVVGGNQPQHF
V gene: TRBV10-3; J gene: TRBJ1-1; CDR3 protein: CAISEQGQGATEAFF
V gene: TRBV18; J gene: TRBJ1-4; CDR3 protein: CASSPGHGYEKLFF
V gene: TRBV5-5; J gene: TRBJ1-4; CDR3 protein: CASSLISGEKLFF
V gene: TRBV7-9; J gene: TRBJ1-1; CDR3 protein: CASSLEIMNTEAFF
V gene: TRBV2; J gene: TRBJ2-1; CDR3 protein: CASMQLAGGGNEQFF
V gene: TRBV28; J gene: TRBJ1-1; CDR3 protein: CASGTGQDTEAFF
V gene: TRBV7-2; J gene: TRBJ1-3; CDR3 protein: CASSQGSGGVSGNTIYF
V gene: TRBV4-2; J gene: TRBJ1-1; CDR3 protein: CASSQQGGNTEAFF
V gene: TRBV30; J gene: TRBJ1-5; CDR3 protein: CAWSANRGYQPQHF
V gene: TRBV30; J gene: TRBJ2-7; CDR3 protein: CAWSVPGVYEQYF
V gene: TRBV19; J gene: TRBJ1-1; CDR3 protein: CASSGQGGNTEAFF
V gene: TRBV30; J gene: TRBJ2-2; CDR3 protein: CAWSPVSANTGELFF
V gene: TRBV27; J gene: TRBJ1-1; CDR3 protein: CASSSYGGGNTEAFF
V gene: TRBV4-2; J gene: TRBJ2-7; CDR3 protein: CASSPTPGEQYF
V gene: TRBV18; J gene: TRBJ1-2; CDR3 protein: CASSLGSSNYGYTF
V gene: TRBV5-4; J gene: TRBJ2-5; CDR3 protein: CASSGGLAGVQETQYF
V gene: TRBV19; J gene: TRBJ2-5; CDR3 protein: CASSIFFSGETQYF
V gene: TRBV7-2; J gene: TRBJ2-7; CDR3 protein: CASSSGLAGYEQYF
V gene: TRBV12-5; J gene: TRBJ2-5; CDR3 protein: CASGLGQTDQETQYF
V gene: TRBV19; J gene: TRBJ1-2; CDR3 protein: CASSIAGDLYGYTF
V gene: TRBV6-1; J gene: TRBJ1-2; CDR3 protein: CASRGGFTGSGYTF
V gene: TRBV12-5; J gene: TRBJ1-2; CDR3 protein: CASGPSGTGNYGYTF
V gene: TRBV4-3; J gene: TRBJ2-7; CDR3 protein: CASSRDYSREQYF
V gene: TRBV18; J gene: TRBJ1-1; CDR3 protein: CASSRDSQRKNTEAFF
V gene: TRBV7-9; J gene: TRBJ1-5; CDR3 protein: CASSSGLNQPQHF
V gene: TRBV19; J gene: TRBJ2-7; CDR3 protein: CASSGQGAGDYEQYF
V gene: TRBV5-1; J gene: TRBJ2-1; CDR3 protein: CASSSGGAYNEQFF
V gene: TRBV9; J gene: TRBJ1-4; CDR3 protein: CASSPGEVRGGEKLFF
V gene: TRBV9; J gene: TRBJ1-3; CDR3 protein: CASSVATGSGNTIYF
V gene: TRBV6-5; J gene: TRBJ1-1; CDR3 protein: CASSFSAGRNTEAFF
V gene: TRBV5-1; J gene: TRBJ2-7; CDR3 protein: CASSLWGKGAEQYF
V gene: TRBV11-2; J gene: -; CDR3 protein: CASSAGQGREQYF